These T cell receptor beta chains were read from a single sample in a study of CD8 T cells in Susac syndrome. TCRdb reanalysed the immunoSEQ multiplex PCR reads using MiXCR and keeps one entry per CDR3 protein. The sample lists a few hundred thousand distinct CDR3 sequences, 85% to 95% occurring once. Sequenced input: CD4+ T cells from PBMCs. These receptors all stem from a human donor with multiple sclerosis. Each CDR3 is given with its conserved first and last residue. Fields, in order: J gene, V gene, D gene, clone size, CDR3 protein, CDR3 DNA. A D gene is named only where the DNA matches it firmly. Clone size is given for some rows only: seen once, a few or many times, or a class if the clone is expanded.

j_gene: TRBJ2-1
v_gene: TRBV11-3
d_gene: NA
abundance: NA
CDR3aa: CASSPKVQSSYNEQFF
CDR3nt: TGTGCCAGCAGCCCCAAGGTCCAGAGCTCCTACAATGAGCAGTTCTTC

j_gene: TRBJ2-2
v_gene: TRBV5-1
d_gene: NA
abundance: NA
CDR3aa: CASSLYRAANTGELFF
CDR3nt: TGCGCCAGCAGCTTGTACAGGGCCGCGAACACCGGGGAGCTGTTTTTT

j_gene: TRBJ1-6
v_gene: TRBV6-5
d_gene: TRBD1
abundance: NA
CDR3aa: CAIRQGPFNSPLHF
CDR3nt: TGTGCCATCCGACAGGGCCCTTTCAATTCACCCCTCCACTTT

j_gene: TRBJ2-5
v_gene: TRBV4-1
d_gene: NA
abundance: NA
CDR3aa: CASSQGDGAQETQYF
CDR3nt: TGCGCCAGCAGCCAAGGAGACGGGGCTCAAGAGACCCAGTACTTC

j_gene: TRBJ2-3
v_gene: TRBV29-1
d_gene: NA
abundance: once
CDR3aa: CSVKQGGLDTQYF
CDR3nt: TGCAGCGTAAAACAGGGGGGGTTAGATACGCAGTATTTT

j_gene: TRBJ1-5
v_gene: TRBV30
d_gene: NA
abundance: NA
CDR3aa: CAWSLQGDQPQHF
CDR3nt: TGTGCCTGGAGTCTACAGGGAGATCAGCCCCAGCATTTT

j_gene: TRBJ2-7
v_gene: TRBV5-6
d_gene: NA
abundance: NA
CDR3aa: CASSLPGGSYEQYF
CDR3nt: TGTGCCAGCAGCTTGCCCGGGGGCTCCTACGAGCAGTACTTC

j_gene: TRBJ2-5
v_gene: TRBV30
d_gene: NA
abundance: NA
CDR3aa: CAWSGSGETQYF
CDR3nt: TGTGCCTGGAGTGGGTCGGGAGAGACCCAGTACTTC

j_gene: TRBJ1-3
v_gene: TRBV7-8
d_gene: NA
abundance: NA
CDR3aa: CASSPRGIGNTIYF
CDR3nt: TGTGCCAGCAGCCCACGGGGTATTGGAAACACCATATATTTT

j_gene: TRBJ2-1
v_gene: TRBV19
d_gene: TRBD2
abundance: NA
CDR3aa: CASSNLAGGPNEQFF
CDR3nt: TGTGCCAGTAGTAATCTAGCGGGGGGTCCCAATGAGCAGTTCTTC

j_gene: TRBJ2-1
v_gene: TRBV7-9
d_gene: NA
abundance: NA
CDR3aa: CASSPHRDLYNEQFF
CDR3nt: TGTGCCAGCAGCCCACATCGGGACTTATACAATGAGCAGTTCTTC

j_gene: TRBJ1-5
v_gene: TRBV19
d_gene: TRBD1
abundance: once
CDR3aa: CASRTGQGRYQPQHF
CDR3nt: TGTGCCAGTAGAACCGGACAGGGCAGGTACCAGCCCCAGCATTTT

j_gene: TRBJ2-1
v_gene: TRBV29-1
d_gene: NA
abundance: NA
CDR3aa: CSVARLGPYNEQFF
CDR3nt: TGCAGCGTTGCCAGGTTGGGCCCCTACAATGAGCAGTTCTTC

j_gene: TRBJ1-5
v_gene: TRBV12-3/TRBV12-4
d_gene: NA
abundance: NA
CDR3aa: CASSLGQPQHF
CDR3nt: TGTGCCAGCAGTTTAGGACAGCCCCAGCATTTT

j_gene: TRBJ2-5
v_gene: TRBV30
d_gene: NA
abundance: NA
CDR3aa: CAWEPGPYQETQYF
CDR3nt: TGTGCCTGGGAACCGGGACCTTACCAAGAGACCCAGTACTTC

j_gene: TRBJ1-2
v_gene: TRBV12-3/TRBV12-4
d_gene: NA
abundance: NA
CDR3aa: CASSLQSVGNTF
CDR3nt: TGTGCCAGCAGTCTTCAGTCCGTTGGGAACACCTTC

j_gene: TRBJ1-5
v_gene: TRBV15
d_gene: NA
abundance: NA
CDR3aa: CATSGGPGGNQPQHF
CDR3nt: TGTGCCACCAGCGGAGGGCCGGGAGGCAATCAGCCCCAGCATTTT

j_gene: TRBJ2-7
v_gene: TRBV20-1
d_gene: TRBD1
abundance: NA
CDR3aa: CSARDRTGIYEQYF
CDR3nt: TGCAGTGCTAGAGATCGGACAGGGATTTACGAGCAGTACTTC

j_gene: TRBJ2-1
v_gene: TRBV2
d_gene: NA
abundance: NA
CDR3aa: CASSEGSVQFF
CDR3nt: TGTGCCAGCAGTGAAGGGTCAGTTCAGTTCTTC

j_gene: TRBJ1-1
v_gene: TRBV29-1
d_gene: NA
abundance: NA
CDR3aa: CSVQRGLLGRPEAFF
CDR3nt: TGCAGCGTCCAACGGGGCCTGTTAGGGCGCCCTGAAGCTTTCTTT

j_gene: TRBJ1-2
v_gene: TRBV19
d_gene: NA
abundance: NA
CDR3aa: CASSIGGERNGYTF
CDR3nt: TGTGCCAGTAGTATAGGTGGAGAGCGAAATGGCTACACCTTC

j_gene: TRBJ2-7
v_gene: TRBV5-1
d_gene: NA
abundance: NA
CDR3aa: CASSRWGGGSTYEQYF
CDR3nt: TGCGCCAGCAGCCGTTGGGGAGGGGGCTCCACCTACGAGCAGTACTTC

j_gene: TRBJ2-7
v_gene: TRBV15
d_gene: TRBD1
abundance: NA
CDR3aa: CATSRDHRTGDEQYF
CDR3nt: TGTGCCACCAGCAGAGATCACAGGACAGGGGACGAGCAGTACTTC

j_gene: TRBJ2-2
v_gene: TRBV29-1
d_gene: TRBD2
abundance: NA
CDR3aa: CSVEDLRGVTGELFF
CDR3nt: TGCAGCGTTGAAGATCTTCGGGGGGTCACCGGGGAGCTGTTTTTT

j_gene: TRBJ2-7
v_gene: TRBV20-1
d_gene: NA
abundance: once
CDR3aa: CSATGEKADAYEQYF
CDR3nt: TGCAGTGCCACGGGAGAGAAAGCTGATGCCTACGAGCAGTACTTC

j_gene: TRBJ2-5
v_gene: TRBV20-1
d_gene: NA
abundance: NA
CDR3aa: CASGLETQYF
CDR3nt: TGCGCGTCCGGTTTGGAGACCCAGTACTTC

j_gene: TRBJ2-5
v_gene: TRBV12-5
d_gene: NA
abundance: once
CDR3aa: CASGLVRGETQYF
CDR3nt: TGTGCTAGTGGTTTGGTACGGGGAGAGACCCAGTACTTC

j_gene: TRBJ2-5
v_gene: TRBV5-1
d_gene: NA
abundance: once
CDR3aa: CASSPQPTGAEETQYF
CDR3nt: TGCGCCAGCAGCCCCCAACCGACAGGAGCAGAAGAGACCCAGTACTTC

j_gene: TRBJ2-3
v_gene: TRBV6-5
d_gene: TRBD2
abundance: NA
CDR3aa: CASSPAGAGADTQYF
CDR3nt: TGTGCCAGCAGTCCAGCGGGGGCGGGCGCAGATACGCAGTATTTT

j_gene: TRBJ2-7
v_gene: TRBV6-5
d_gene: NA
abundance: NA
CDR3aa: CASSYQGRNYEQYF
CDR3nt: TGTGCCAGCAGTTACCAGGGGAGGAACTACGAGCAGTACTTC

j_gene: TRBJ2-7
v_gene: TRBV29-1
d_gene: TRBD2
abundance: NA
CDR3aa: CSVEGKESGGTYEQYF
CDR3nt: TGCAGCGTTGAAGGGAAGGAAAGCGGGGGCACCTACGAGCAGTACTTC

j_gene: TRBJ2-2
v_gene: TRBV3-1
d_gene: TRBD1
abundance: NA
CDR3aa: CASSLDRATGELFF
CDR3nt: TGTGCCAGCAGTCTCGACAGGGCCACCGGGGAGCTGTTTTTT

j_gene: TRBJ1-6
v_gene: TRBV20-1
d_gene: TRBD1
abundance: NA
CDR3aa: CSAPDRGYNSPLHF
CDR3nt: TGCAGTGCGCCGGACAGGGGATATAATTCACCCCTCCACTTT

j_gene: TRBJ1-2
v_gene: TRBV19
d_gene: NA
abundance: NA
CDR3aa: CASRGQTRYGYTF
CDR3nt: TGTGCCAGTAGAGGGCAAACTCGCTATGGCTACACCTTC

j_gene: TRBJ1-3
v_gene: TRBV5-4
d_gene: TRBD1
abundance: NA
CDR3aa: CASSSRTGSGGNTIYF
CDR3nt: TGTGCCAGCAGCTCACGGACAGGGAGTGGTGGAAACACCATATATTTT

j_gene: TRBJ1-4
v_gene: TRBV9
d_gene: NA
abundance: NA
CDR3aa: CASSVGGPQEKLFF
CDR3nt: TGTGCCAGCAGCGTAGGTGGACCACAAGAAAAACTGTTTTTT

j_gene: TRBJ2-5
v_gene: TRBV27
d_gene: NA
abundance: once
CDR3aa: CASKDRRAGETQYF
CDR3nt: TGTGCCAGCAAAGACCGACGAGCGGGAGAGACCCAGTACTTC

j_gene: TRBJ1-2
v_gene: TRBV29-1
d_gene: NA
abundance: NA
CDR3aa: CSVGAGKSYGYTF
CDR3nt: TGCAGCGTTGGTGCAGGCAAATCCTATGGCTACACCTTC

j_gene: TRBJ1-6
v_gene: TRBV18
d_gene: NA
abundance: NA
CDR3aa: CASSPGGGNSPLHF
CDR3nt: TGTGCCAGCTCACCAGGAGGGGGAAATTCACCCCTCCACTTT

j_gene: TRBJ1-5
v_gene: TRBV9
d_gene: NA
abundance: NA
CDR3aa: CASSVSSGSNQPQHF
CDR3nt: TGTGCCAGCAGCGTCTCCAGCGGCAGCAATCAGCCCCAGCATTTT

j_gene: TRBJ2-3
v_gene: TRBV12-3/TRBV12-4
d_gene: NA
abundance: NA
CDR3aa: CASSVTQGSSDTQYF
CDR3nt: TGTGCCAGCAGTGTTACTCAGGGATCCTCAGATACGCAGTATTTT

j_gene: TRBJ1-4
v_gene: TRBV5-4
d_gene: NA
abundance: NA
CDR3aa: CASSLDGARAREKLFF
CDR3nt: TGTGCCAGCAGCTTGGATGGTGCGAGGGCGCGTGAAAAACTGTTTTTT